One and the same sample provided the 24 T cell receptor beta chains below, sequenced in a study of T cells in Graves' hyperthyroidism and ophthalmopathy. Amplification of TCR beta CDR3 regions used RNA as the template. A set of HTBI primers served as the primers for a first-round RT-PCR of the TCR CDR3. A single record per CDR3 protein comes from TCRdb applying MiXCR to the multiplex PCR reads. In the table there are over 300,000 distinct CDR3 sequences, approximately 15% of which are singletons. Sequencing used blood. The receptor set was obtained from an older woman with Graves' hyperthyroidism.

J is TRBJ2-3 and V is TRBV5-1; 12 nucleotides align to TRBD2. Germline CDR1 and CDR2: SGHRS and YFSETQ. Trimming removed 3 bases from V and 12 bases from J; junction bases left unmatched: 8. The CDR3 length is 14 residues. DNA for the CDR3: TGCGCCAGCAGCTGGGACGAACTAGCGGGGGGTCAGTATTTT. It encodes CASSWDELAGGQYF.

The chain joins TRBV4-1 to TRBJ2-3; D possibly uses TRBD1 or TRBD2 (5 bases each). This CDR3 comprises 16 residues. V lost 6 bases and J 3 bases, leaving 19 bases between the germline ends. CDR1 is MGHRA, CDR2 YSYEKL, per germline. CDR3 in amino acids: CASRIYEGRWTDTQYF. CDR3 DNA: TGCGCCAGCAGGATCTATGAGGGGCGCTGGACAGATACGCAGTATTTT.

As concerns this clonotype: A much larger clone differs from this one at a single base, so this may be a read error. The V call is TRBV30, the J call TRBJ1-2; D perhaps matches TRBD1 (5 bases). There are 11 residues in the CDR3. Per germline, CDR1 GTSNPN and CDR2 SVGIG (reference sequence). CDR3 nucleotides: TGTGCCTGGGGTGTACGTGGGGGGTGCACCTTC. Amino acids: CAWGVRGGCTF.

This clonotype was counted ten times or more. One end of the junction varies from germline; a read error may be responsible. The chain joins TRBV20-1 to TRBJ2-5, with a weak D call TRBD2 (6 bases). From germline, CDR1 is DFQATT and CDR2 SNEGSKA (reference sequence). The CDR3 is made up of 12 amino acids. CDR3 loop: CSARDRAGPGHF. In DNA form, the CDR3 reads TGCAGTGCTAGAGATCGGGCGGGACCCGGGCACTTC.

This clonotype was observed many times. The chain joins TRBV19 to TRBJ2-1; TRBD2 matches 11 bases. V lost 4 bases, J lost 5 bases, and 10 bases stayed unmatched. This CDR3 has 17 residues. Germline V gene sequence: CDR1 LNHDA, CDR2 SQIVND (reference sequence). CDR3 residues: CASSTQLAGETNNEQFF. Here the CDR3 DNA reads TGTGCCAGTAGTACACAACTAGCGGGAGAAACCAACAATGAGCAGTTCTTC.

This clonotype was detected many times. The genes are TRBV5-1 and TRBJ1-1, with D hard to call. Germline values: CDR1 SGHRS, CDR2 YFSETQ. Trimming left V 1 base short and J 1 base short, with 8 bases between. The CDR3 length is 14 residues. Written as DNA, the CDR3 is TGCGCCAGCAGCTTGCGAGTAGGGAACACTGAAGCTTTCTTT. This codes for CASSLRVGNTEAFF.

At least ten counts were recorded for this clonotype. This chain uses TRBV6-1 with TRBJ1-2, with D maybe TRBD1 (6 bases). The CDR3 has 16 residues. V lost 7 bases to trimming and J lost 4 bases, with 22 bases between them. Germline V gene sequence: CDR1 MNHNS, CDR2 SASEGT. The CDR3 spells CASNSFGGTPSYGYTF. Here the CDR3 DNA reads TGTGCCAGCAACTCATTTGGCGGGACACCATCCTATGGCTACACCTTC.

The table lists this clonotype with a few counts. J is TRBJ1-1 and V is TRBV10-3, with 8 nucleotides matching TRBD1. Trimming cost V 5 bases and J 5 bases; bases outside gene matches: 7. The CDR3 is 14 amino acids. CDR1 is ENHRY, CDR2 SYGVKD, per germline. This CDR3 reads CAISYDRGVTEAFF. CDR3 nucleotide sequence: TGTGCCATCAGTTATGACAGGGGAGTGACTGAAGCTTTCTTT.

In its sample, this clonotype was seen a few times. The V gene is TRBV13, the J gene TRBJ1-2; TRBD1 matches at 8 bases. CDR1 PRHDT and CDR2 FYEKMQ come from the germline V gene (reference sequence). V was clipped by 5 bases and J by 3 bases; unmatched bases: 11. The CDR3 length is 16 residues. CDR3 sequence reads: CASSPMMGQEYYGYTF. The CDR3 coding sequence is TGTGCCAGCAGCCCGATGATGGGACAGGAGTACTATGGCTACACCTTC.

This clonotype was seen repeatedly, ten times or more. The V gene is TRBV11-3, the J gene TRBJ2-1; 7 nucleotides agree with TRBD1. Unmatched junction bases numbered 7, after V lost 1 base and J lost 7 bases. The CDR3 runs 15 residues. The germline gives CDR1 SGHNT, CDR2 YENEEA. In DNA, the CDR3 is TGTGCCAGCAGCTTAGCATTGGGACAGTTAAATGAGCAGTTCTTC. This codes for CASSLALGQLNEQFF.

This clonotype showed up many times. V is TRBV20-1 and J is TRBJ2-1; 14 nucleotides line up with TRBD2. The CDR3 has 17 amino acids. The germline V gene encodes CDR1 DFQATT and CDR2 SNEGSKA (reference sequence). V was clipped by 0 bases and J by 8 bases; unmatched bases: 9. The CDR3 loop reads CSARDMAGLAGVYEQFF. CDR3 DNA sequence: TGCAGTGCTAGAGATATGGCGGGACTAGCGGGAGTATATGAGCAGTTCTTC.

Comments on this clonotype: A much larger clone differs by one base, so this may be a read error. The CDR3 ends on some other residue instead of the conserved phenylalanine or tryptophan, so this is likely a read error. The V gene is TRBV2, the J gene TRBJ2-1, with D possibly TRBD1 on 5 matching bases. This CDR3 has 16 residues. The V end lost 6 bases, the J end lost 7 bases, and 22 bases lay between the germline ends. Germline CDR1 reads SNHLY; CDR2 reads FYNNEI. In DNA, the CDR3 is TGTGCCAGCAGGGGCGAAGTAGGGAAGGGGTCTAATGAGCAGTTCCTC. It encodes CASRGEVGKGSNEQFL.

This clonotype was observed many times. V is TRBV3-1 and J is TRBJ1-5; tentatively, D is TRBD1 (5 bases). The CDR3 runs to 13 residues. Trimming stripped 4 bases from V and 7 bases from J, with 11 bases between. Per the germline V gene, CDR1 is LGHDT and CDR2 is YNNKEL (reference sequence). CDR3 loop: CASSPQGFQPQHF. The CDR3 DNA reads TGTGCCAGCAGCCCGCAGGGATTCCAGCCCCAGCATTTT.

The table lists this clonotype with many counts. The rearrangement links TRBV11-2 to TRBJ2-7; unclear D gene. The CDR3 length is 11 residues. Germline V CDR1 and CDR2: SGHAT, FQNNGV. Deletions cut 4 bases from V and 4 bases from J, with 5 bases between. This CDR3 is CASSSVYEQYF. The CDR3 DNA reads as TGTGCCAGCAGCTCCGTTTACGAGCAGTACTTC.

The gene calls are TRBV9 and TRBJ2-1, with D uncertain. The CDR3 spans 15 residues. The germline V and J ends were trimmed by 0 bases and 2 bases, with 9 bases remaining between them. Germline-derived CDR1 and CDR2 are SGDLS and YYNGEE. Written as DNA, the CDR3 is TGTGCCAGCAGCGTAGATGCTAGGCCCTACAATGAGCAGTTCTTC. Its protein is CASSVDARPYNEQFF.

This clonotype has a count of ten or more. The V gene is TRBV6-1, the J gene TRBJ1-5; D gene unclear. Trimming removed 8 bases at V and 6 bases at J, with 11 bases between. The germline CDR1 and CDR2 sequences are MNHNS and SASEGT. The CDR3 contains 12 residues. The CDR3 DNA follows: TGTGCCAGCGCAGAGTTGGGTCAGCCCCAGCATTTT. Its translation: CASAELGQPQHF.

This clonotype was seen many times. The chain recombines TRBV20-1 with TRBJ2-7, with 8 positions matching TRBD2. There are 12 residues in the CDR3. J lost 8 bases, V lost 3 bases, and 6 bases had no gene match. CDR1 DFQATT and CDR2 SNEGSKA come from the germline V gene (reference sequence). CDR3 amino acids: CSASPREEKQYF. Written as DNA, the CDR3 is TGCAGTGCTAGTCCGCGGGAGGAGAAGCAGTACTTC.

This sequence joins TRBV9 and TRBJ2-5, with 9 bases lining up with TRBD2. Germline loops: CDR1 SGDLS, CDR2 YYNGEE. The CDR3 loop spans 15 amino acids. Losses at the gene ends were 0 bases for V and 2 bases for J; bases not matched to a gene: 2. The CDR3: CASSVVSGGQETQYF. The CDR3 nucleotides are TGTGCCAGCAGCGTAGTTAGCGGGGGACAAGAGACCCAGTACTTC.

This clonotype was counted between two and nine times. The chain joins TRBV12-3 or TRBV12-4 to TRBJ2-2; 8 bases match TRBD2. This CDR3 contains 17 residues. J was trimmed by 0 bases and V by 5 bases; bases with no gene match: 8. The CDR3 is CASSPIPSGSNTGELFF. The CDR3, as DNA: TGTGCCAGCAGTCCCATACCTAGCGGGTCGAACACCGGGGAGCTGTTTTTT.

A few counts support this clonotype. The J gene is TRBJ2-5, the V gene TRBV27; D is ambiguous. The CDR3 has 11 residues. Germline V gene data show CDR1 as MNHEY and CDR2 as SMNVEV (reference sequence). Trimming cost V 3 bases and J 12 bases, with 11 bases left between them. The CDR3 region has the DNA TGTGCCAGCAGTTTTAAGGGTAAAGAGTACTTC. Its protein is CASSFKGKEYF.

The table lists this clonotype with many counts. The CDR3 reads CASSPRLSAIDNQPQHF. The CDR3 nucleotides are TGTGCCAGCAGCCCTCGGTTATCGGCTATTGACAATCAGCCCCAGCATTTT. The rearrangement uses TRBV3-1 and TRBJ1-5; D gene uncertain. Germline-derived CDR1 and CDR2 are LGHDT and YNNKEL (reference sequence). The CDR3 length is 17 residues. Trimming stripped 4 bases from V and 3 bases from J, with 19 bases between.

This clonotype was seen more than once but under ten times. This chain uses TRBV5-5 with TRBJ1-3; TRBD1 matches 8 bases. V shed 5 bases and J 4 bases; nucleotides not matched to a gene: 2. The germline CDR1 and CDR2 sequences are SGHKS and YYEKEE (reference sequence). The CDR3 consists of 13 residues. This CDR3 is CASRPGGGNTIYF. In DNA form, the CDR3 reads TGTGCCAGCAGACCAGGGGGCGGAAACACCATATATTTT.

This clonotype came up many times. The rearrangement links TRBV11-2 to TRBJ2-5; 8 bases fit TRBD1. Trimming removed 5 bases from V and 2 bases from J; junction bases left unmatched: 7. The CDR3 extends over 15 amino acids. The germline V gene has CDR1 SGHAT and CDR2 FQNNGV. CDR3 in DNA: TGTGCCAGCAGCGGGGTCAGGGGGCGTCAAGAGACCCAGTACTTC. This translates into CASSGVRGRQETQYF. The full variable domain, rest sourced from reference TRBV11-2 and TRBJ2-5, is EAGVAQSPRYKIIEKRQSVAFWCNPISGHATLYWYQQILGQGPKLLIQFQNNGVVDDSQLPKDRFSAERLKGVDSTLKIQPAKLEDSAVYLCASSGVRGRQETQYFGPGTRLLVL.

In this sample, this clonotype turned up many times. The chain links TRBV12-3 or TRBV12-4 to TRBJ2-5, with TRBD1 as a possible D gene (5 bases). The CDR3 consists of 16 residues. V was shortened by 5 bases and J by 6 bases, with 22 bases between the two germline ends. Here the CDR3 reads CASSPTRAAERKTQYF. The CDR3 DNA reads TGTGCCAGCAGTCCCACCAGGGCCGCAGAAAGGAAGACCCAGTACTTC.